This TCR beta chain emerged from a study of cytomegalovirus exposure and HLA in healthy donors. Regarding the study as a whole: Associated with cytomegalovirus, according to the listing, were 170 or so TCR beta chains. In a later analysis, at a false discovery rate of 0.05, 16,951 TCR beta sequences matched HLA alleles. What was likely a sequencing artifact was a cluster of highly shared sequence variants.

Comment on this clone: Its antigen is unidentified.

Per germline, CDR1 SGDLS and CDR2 YYNGEE. V was cut by 0 bases and J by 7 bases, with 14 bases left in between. CDR3 length: 15 residues. In the PCR, 60 Vbeta and 13 Jbeta primers were used. In the original processing: It was a later analysis that counted roughly 80 million unique TCR beta chains, of which some 12 million were shared. The method was immunoSEQ multiplex PCR; TCRdb's version includes in-frame clones alone and lacks a portion of them. The V and J calls and clone size come from that table; D and trimming were worked out from the DNA. The sample comprises about 190,000 clones, 74% of which are singletons, and 2.5% to 3.5% rests with the top ten.

The chain combines TRBV9 with TRBJ1-3; D is unresolved. Material: PBMCs. This receptor was obtained from a woman in her twenties or thirties in good health and CMV-seropositive. The CDR3 loop reads CASSVATTTGNTIYF. The CDR3 DNA is TGTGCCAGCAGCGTAGCTACAACTACCGGCAACACCATATATTTT.